This T cell receptor (beta chain) was observed in a study of T cells in Graves' hyperthyroidism and ophthalmopathy. Amplified TCR beta CDR3 regions derived from RNA transcripts. Initially, a first-round RT-PCR of the TCR CDR3 employed the HTBI primer set. A single record per CDR3 protein comes from TCRdb applying MiXCR to the multiplex PCR reads. The sample holds around 300,000 distinct CDR3 sequences, about 14% seen once. This clonotype occurred a few times. A patient was excluded if there was uncontrolled infection, other autoimmune disease, pregnancy or lactation. CDR1 is LNHDA, CDR2 SQIVND, per germline (reference sequence). V lost 6 bases, J lost 6 bases, and 14 bases lay in between. The CDR3 loop spans 13 amino acids.

The sequence came from a woman aged 30 to 39 with Graves' hyperthyroidism. The sequenced sample consisted of blood. J is TRBJ2-5 and V is TRBV19, with a weak D call TRBD2 (6 bases). CDR3 DNA: TGTGCCAGTAGCCCCGGGACTGTAAAGACCCAGTACTTC. Amino acids: CASSPGTVKTQYF.